The 10 T cell receptor beta chains in this list originate from one sample, sequenced in a study of T cell responses to AZD1222 COVID-19 vaccine. Repertoires were generated with immunoSEQ multiplex PCR, while TCRdb's copy carries only in-frame clones and drops some. Among some 79,000 clones listed, roughly 88% were seen once. The sample in question was peripheral blood, obtained 28 days after the second AZD1222 dose. The receptor set was obtained from an adult who received the AZD1222 COVID-19 vaccine.

The chain has TRBV28 and TRBJ2-7; 8 bases align to TRBD2. The CDR3 consists of 14 residues. J was trimmed by 5 bases and V by 2 bases; bases with no gene match: 5. CDR1 is MDHEN, CDR2 SYDVKM, per germline. CDR3 nucleotides: TGTGCCAGCAGTTTAACGGGAGGGGGAAACGAGCAGTACTTC. Its protein product is CASSLTGGGNEQYF.

This chain links TRBV14 with TRBJ2-1, with D perhaps matching TRBD1 (6 bases). CDR3 length: 14 amino acids. Germline values: CDR1 SGHDN, CDR2 FVKESK. Trimming removed 5 bases from V and 3 bases from J, with 11 bases in between. The CDR3 DNA sequence: TGTGCCAGCAGCTTTTGGACAGTCTACAATGAGCAGTTCTTC. It translates to CASSFWTVYNEQFF.

CDR3 residues: CAIRPDRVNTEAFF. The CDR3 nucleotides read TGTGCCATCAGACCAGACAGGGTGAACACTGAAGCTTTCTTT. This sequence joins TRBV10-3 and TRBJ1-1, with TRBD1 matching over 7 bases. Germline V lookup: CDR1 ENHRY, CDR2 SYGVKD. V lost 6 bases and J lost 0; bases outside the gene matches: 4. This CDR3 comprises 14 residues.

The genes are TRBV7-2 and TRBJ2-2; a weak D match, TRBD2 (6 bases). This CDR3 contains 15 residues. The germline V gene has CDR1 SGHTA and CDR2 FQGNSA. V was cut by 3 bases and J by 7 bases, with 15 bases left in between. The CDR3, as DNA: TGTGCCAGCAGCTTTAGCGGTCCGGGGGTCGGGGAGCTGTTTTTT. Amino acid sequence: CASSFSGPGVGELFF.

This chain links TRBV10-3 with TRBJ1-4; a possible D gene is TRBD1 (5 bases). V lost 2 bases and J 8 bases, leaving 9 bases between the germline ends. The CDR3 has 13 amino acids. Germline V gene lookup returns CDR1 ENHRY and CDR2 SYGVKD. The CDR3 DNA sequence: TGTGCCATCAGTGAGGTTAAGGGGGAAAAACTGTTTTTT. Protein product: CAISEVKGEKLFF.

The rearrangement uses TRBV3-1 (or the pseudogene TRBV3-2) and TRBJ2-5; D not resolved. Germline lookup yields CDR1 LGHDT and CDR2 YNNKEL (reference sequence). This CDR3 comprises 14 residues. Trimming cost V 6 bases and J 2 bases, with 13 bases left between them. In DNA, the CDR3 is TGTGCCAGCAGTCACTTCGGAGAGCAAGAGACCCAGTACTTC. Protein product: CASSHFGEQETQYF.

The J gene is TRBJ2-7, the V gene TRBV12-3 or TRBV12-4; 7 nucleotides align to TRBD1. V trimming: 5 bases; J trimming: 2 bases; junction bases outside the gene matches: 3. The CDR3 runs 13 residues. The CDR3: CASSRDSTYEQYF. CDR3 coding DNA: TGTGCCAGCAGTAGGGACAGTACCTACGAGCAGTACTTC.

Here the CDR3 reads CASRKGVRTNYGYTF. The CDR3, as DNA: TGTGCCAGCAGGAAAGGGGTTCGAACTAACTATGGCTACACCTTC. The V gene is TRBV6-5, the J gene TRBJ1-2; D may be TRBD1 (5 bases). Germline assignment: CDR1 MNHEY and CDR2 SVGAGI. Trimming took 6 bases from V and 0 from J, leaving 14 bases between them. The CDR3 contains 15 residues.

The chain is built from TRBV27 and TRBJ1-5; 8 positions agree with TRBD1. Germline V lookup: CDR1 MNHEY, CDR2 SMNVEV (reference sequence). This CDR3 is 18 amino acids long. V trimming: 4 bases; J trimming: 0 bases; junction bases outside the gene matches: 11. For the CDR3, the DNA is TGTGCCAGCAGTTCCCAGGGCAGGGGGCTTCGTAGCAATCAGCCCCAGCATTTT. This gives the protein CASSSQGRGLRSNQPQHF.

The CDR3 region has the DNA TGTGCTAGTGGGACTGGATCTAACTATGGCTACACCTTC. This translates into CASGTGSNYGYTF. V gene TRBV12-5 combines with J gene TRBJ1-2; unclear D gene. The CDR3 totals 13 residues. V was clipped by 6 bases and J by 0 bases, with 8 bases between them. In germline, CDR1 is LGHNT, CDR2 FRNRAP.